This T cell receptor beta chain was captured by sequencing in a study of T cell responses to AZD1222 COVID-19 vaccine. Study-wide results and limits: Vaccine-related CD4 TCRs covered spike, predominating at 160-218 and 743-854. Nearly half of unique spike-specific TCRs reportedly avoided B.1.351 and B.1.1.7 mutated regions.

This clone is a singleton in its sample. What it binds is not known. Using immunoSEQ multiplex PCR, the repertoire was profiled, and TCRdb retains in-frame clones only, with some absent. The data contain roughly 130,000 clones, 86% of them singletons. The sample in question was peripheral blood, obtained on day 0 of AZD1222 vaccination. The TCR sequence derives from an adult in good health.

As DNA, the CDR3 is TGTGCCAGCAGTTACTCAAAGGGTGACTATGGCTACACCTTC. Encoded protein: CASSYSKGDYGYTF. V and J are TRBV6-5 and TRBJ1-2; no firm D call. Germline CDR1 and CDR2: MNHEY and SVGAGI. Trimming left V 0 bases short and J 3 bases short, with 8 bases between. The CDR3 is 14 amino acids.